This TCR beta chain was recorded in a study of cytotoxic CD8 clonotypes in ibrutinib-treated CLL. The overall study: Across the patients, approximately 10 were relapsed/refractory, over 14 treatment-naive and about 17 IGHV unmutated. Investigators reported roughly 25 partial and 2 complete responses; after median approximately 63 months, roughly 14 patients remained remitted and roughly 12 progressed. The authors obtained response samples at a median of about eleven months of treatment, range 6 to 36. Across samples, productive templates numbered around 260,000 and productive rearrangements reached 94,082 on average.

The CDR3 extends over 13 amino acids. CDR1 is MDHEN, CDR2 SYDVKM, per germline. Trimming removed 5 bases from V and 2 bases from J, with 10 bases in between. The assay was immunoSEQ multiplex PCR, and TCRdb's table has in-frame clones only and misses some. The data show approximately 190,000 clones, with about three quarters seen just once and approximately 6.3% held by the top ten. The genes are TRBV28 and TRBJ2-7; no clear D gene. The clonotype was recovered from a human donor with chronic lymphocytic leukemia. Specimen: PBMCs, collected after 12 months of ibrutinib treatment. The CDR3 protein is CASSTHNPYEQYF. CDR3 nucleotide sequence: TGTGCCAGCAGTACACATAATCCCTACGAGCAGTACTTC.